The rows below give T cell receptor beta chains drawn from one sample of a study of identical twins. TCRdb analysed the 5' RACE reads with MiXCR anew, one entry per CDR3 protein. Among 400,000 to 550,000 distinct CDR3 sequences listed, approximately 22% were seen once. These data also formed part of another study, on T cells expressing NK-cell markers.

What was sequenced was CD4+ T cells sorted from blood. The receptors derive from a woman aged 18-30 years in good health. The CDR3 runs from the conserved cysteine through the conserved F or W. A D gene is named only where the DNA matches it firmly.

cdr3_aa,cdr3_length,v_call,j_call,d_call
CASSASGRTDTQYF,14,TRBV7-2,TRBJ2-3,TRBD2
CASSLVVVGVRMEKLFF,17,TRBV5-1,TRBJ1-4,.
CASSYGGQVTEAFF,14,TRBV6-5,TRBJ1-1,TRBD1
CASSYFSGAGEQYF,14,TRBV12-3/TRBV12-4,TRBJ2-7,TRBD2
CASSQQGTDYEQYF,14,TRBV4-1,TRBJ2-7,.
CSATGWDYGYTF,12,TRBV20-1,TRBJ1-2,.
CSVVLLNTEAFF,12,TRBV29-1,TRBJ1-1,.
CASSSFAGSSYNEQFF,16,TRBV5-1,TRBJ2-1,.
CASSLAREGRETQYF,15,TRBV12-3/TRBV12-4,TRBJ2-5,.
CASSSGTVTDTQYF,14,TRBV5-1,TRBJ2-3,TRBD1
CASSPTRGMGYGYTF,15,TRBV7-8,TRBJ1-2,.
CSAGAGETQYF,11,TRBV29-1,TRBJ2-5,.
CAISGQDHNTGELFF,15,TRBV10-3,TRBJ2-2,TRBD1
CASSQYRVNTEAFF,14,TRBV3-1,TRBJ1-1,.
CASSRGSGDTQYF,13,TRBV3-1,TRBJ2-3,.
CASSQVRGTSGRKWTGELFF,20,TRBV4-3,TRBJ2-2,TRBD2
CSAKLSGNTDTQYF,14,TRBV20-1,TRBJ2-3,TRBD2
CASSQVGYTDTQYF,14,TRBV4-3,TRBJ2-3,.
CASGLTAGTTGTDTQYF,17,TRBV12-5,TRBJ2-3,TRBD2
CSVDKGLAGEKLFF,14,TRBV29-1,TRBJ1-4,.
CASTPRRGGELFF,13,TRBV6-1,TRBJ2-2,.
CASSLVTGAKNIQYF,15,TRBV7-9,TRBJ2-4,.
CASTLRGTGSETQYF,15,TRBV6-1,TRBJ2-5,.
CASSVDRGRDTQYF,14,TRBV9,TRBJ2-3,TRBD1